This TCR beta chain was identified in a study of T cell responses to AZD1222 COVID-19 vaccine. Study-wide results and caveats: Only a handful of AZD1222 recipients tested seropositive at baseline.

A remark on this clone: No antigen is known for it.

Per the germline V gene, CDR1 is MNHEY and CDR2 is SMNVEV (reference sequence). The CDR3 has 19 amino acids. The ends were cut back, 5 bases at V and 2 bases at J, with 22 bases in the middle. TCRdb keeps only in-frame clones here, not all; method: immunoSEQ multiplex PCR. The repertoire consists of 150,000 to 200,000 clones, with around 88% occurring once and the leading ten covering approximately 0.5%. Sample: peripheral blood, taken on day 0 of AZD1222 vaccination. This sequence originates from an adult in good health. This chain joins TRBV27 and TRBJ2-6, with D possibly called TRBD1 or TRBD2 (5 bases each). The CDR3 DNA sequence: TGTGCCAGCAGTCCACGGACGGGACGGCTTAATACTGGGGCCAACGTCCTGACTTTC. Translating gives CASSPRTGRLNTGANVLTF. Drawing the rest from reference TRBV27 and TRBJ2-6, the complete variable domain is EAQVTQNPRYLITVTGKKLTVTCSQNMNHEYMSWYRQDPGLGLRQIYYSMNVEVTDKGDVPEGYKVSRKEKRNFPLILESPSPNQTSLYFCASSPRTGRLNTGANVLTFGAGSRLTVL.